This TCR beta chain emerged from a study of cytomegalovirus exposure and HLA in healthy donors. The study ran its PCR with 60 Vbeta and 13 Jbeta primers. Measured with immunoSEQ multiplex PCR; TCRdb has only the in-frame clones, and not every one. The repertoire holds over 100,000 clones, with just under 70% as singletons. A note on this clone: Other nucleotide sequences from this sample produce the same CDR3.

Per germline, CDR1 SEHNR and CDR2 FQNEAQ (reference sequence). This CDR3 is 13 amino acids long. Unmatched junction bases numbered 5, after V lost 5 bases and J lost 5 bases. This chain connects TRBV7-9 to TRBJ1-2, with 7 bases matching TRBD1. The sample comprised PBMCs. This sequence was found in a woman between 65 and 79 years old in good health and CMV-seropositive. The CDR3 DNA sequence: TGTGCCAGCAGCCCGGGACAGCTTTATGGCTACACCTTC. This codes for CASSPGQLYGYTF.